The sequence of this T cell receptor beta chain was determined in a study of vaccination and CD4 T cells after COVID-19. Looking at the study overall: Across the group, participants received two doses of either BNT162b2 or mRNA-1273 vaccine. The authors gave control cultures a CEFX pool, an HIV-1 Nef pool, or no peptide. Notes on the study in general: Spike mono-reactivity was the property of 304 of 307 vaccine-specific clones in convalescent patients.

Turning to this clonotype: Antigen unknown.

Scientists ran DNA taken from cultured CD4+ T cells through the Oncomine TCR Beta short-read assay for sequencing. Extraction of genomic DNA was performed on cultured CD4+ T cells. TCRdb redid the calling of the PCR reads with MiXCR, one entry per CDR3 protein. Among several thousand distinct CDR3 sequences listed, roughly 30% were seen once. Sample treatment: approximately 11-day PBMC culture with coronavirus spike peptide pools or control peptides (ViraFEST assay). Gathering of the CD4+ T cells, from the unexposed donor, took place before the COVID-19 pandemic (2011-2018). At days 3 and 7, half the medium was exchanged for fresh IL-2 medium. The CDR3 has 16 residues. Germline V gene sequence: CDR1 WNHNN, CDR2 SYGVQD (reference sequence). V trimming: 7 bases; J trimming: 5 bases; junction bases outside the gene matches: 8.

This TCR came from a human donor in good health. This sequence joins TRBV10-1 and TRBJ2-1; 13 nucleotides align to TRBD2. Sequencing input: CD4+ T cells from blood, cultured in vitro. The CDR3 bases are TGCGCCAGCAACCCAGCCGGGACTAGCGGGAACAATGAGCAGTTCTTC. Its protein is CASNPAGTSGNNEQFF.